These 28 T cell receptor beta chains originate from one sample sequenced in a study of spatial heterogeneity in lung cancer. Time point denoted: sample taken at primary tumor resection. Without sorting, whole RNA was sequenced from tumor, nontumor lung or frozen PBMC. TCRdb redid the calling of the 5' RACE reads with MiXCR, one entry per CDR3 protein. Here the sample spans over a thousand distinct CDR3 sequences, around 13% being singletons. Sample: normal lung tissue next to the tumor, taken at surgery. The receptors were sampled from a male donor with early-stage non-small cell lung cancer.

This clonotype was counted many times. This chain connects TRBV5-8 to TRBJ2-7; possibly TRBD2 for D (6 bases). CDR1 and CDR2 from the germline V gene are SGHTS and YDEGEE. The CDR3 covers 15 residues. V shed 4 bases and J shed 0 bases, with 14 bases lying between them. The CDR3 coding sequence is TGTGCCAGCAGCCCCCGGGGGATGAGCTCCTACGAGCAGTACTTC. Translation gives CASSPRGMSSYEQYF.

This clonotype is medium-sized by share. The rearrangement joins TRBV7-2 to TRBJ1-6, with D perhaps matching TRBD1 (5 bases). The germline CDR1 and CDR2 sequences are SGHTA and FQGNSA. CDR3 size: 15 residues. Trimming left V 0 bases short and J 7 bases short, with 10 bases between. The CDR3 DNA sequence: TGTGCCAGCAGCTTAGCCTGGGACCTAAATTCACCCCTCCACTTT. Its protein product is CASSLAWDLNSPLHF.

This clonotype is judged medium-sized. The J gene is TRBJ2-2, the V gene TRBV5-6; 8 bases align to TRBD1. This CDR3 is 14 amino acids long. V was pared by 7 bases and J by 3 bases, with 5 bases of the junction left unmatched. Germline assignment: CDR1 SGHDT and CDR2 YYEEEE. CDR3 in amino acids: CASYRTGHTGELFF. The CDR3, as DNA: TGTGCCAGCTATCGGACAGGGCACACCGGGGAGCTGTTTTTT.

Judged by abundance, this clonotype is medium-sized. The chain employs TRBV19 and TRBJ2-3, with D possibly TRBD2 on 6 matching bases. V was trimmed by 7 bases and J by 6 bases, leaving 8 bases between them. CDR3 length equals 11 residues. CDR1 is LNHDA and CDR2 is SQIVND in the germline V gene (reference sequence). The CDR3 loop reads CASTGRDTQYF. DNA of the CDR3: TGTGCCAGTACGGGGAGGGATACGCAGTATTTT.

In this sample, this clonotype is medium-sized (0.01 to 0.1%). V usage is TRBV20-1 and J usage is TRBJ2-3, with TRBD2 matching over 7 bases. Germline loops: CDR1 DFQATT, CDR2 SNEGSKA (reference sequence). The CDR3 runs 17 residues. After removal of 0 bases from V and 0 bases from J, the junction contained 9 bases not matched to a gene. The CDR3 spells CSARDGSGATSTDTQYF. CDR3 sequence (DNA): TGCAGTGCTAGAGATGGCAGCGGGGCGACAAGCACAGATACGCAGTATTTT.

By share of the sample, this clonotype is large. The rearrangement links TRBV30 to TRBJ1-2; possible D gene TRBD1, 5 bases. Trimming stripped 0 bases from V and 7 bases from J, with 24 bases between. This CDR3 has 17 residues. Germline values: CDR1 GTSNPN, CDR2 SVGIG (reference sequence). CDR3: CAWSVMVSAGRKAGYTF. The CDR3 DNA sequence: TGTGCCTGGAGTGTAATGGTATCGGCAGGGAGAAAGGCTGGCTACACCTTC.

This clonotype was seen repeatedly, ten times or more. The J gene is TRBJ2-7, the V gene TRBV7-9, with TRBD1 matching over 8 bases. The CDR3 sequence is 16 residues long. V trimming: 4 bases; J trimming: 6 bases; junction bases outside the gene matches: 14. Per the germline V gene, CDR1 is SEHNR and CDR2 is FQNEAQ (reference sequence). The CDR3 nucleotides read TGTGCCAGCAGCTCAAACTCCGGGACAGGAAGCCTCGAGCAGTACTTC. This gives the protein CASSSNSGTGSLEQYF.

Ten or more counts support this clonotype. J is TRBJ1-2 and V is TRBV2; D gene uncertain. The CDR3 extends over 13 amino acids. CDR1 and CDR2 from the germline V gene are SNHLY and FYNNEI. V lost 10 bases and J lost 2, with 14 bases in between. As DNA, the CDR3 is TGTGCCACTCAAGGGTCCAGAAACTATGGCTACACCTTC. Amino acids: CATQGSRNYGYTF.

The chain carries TRBV7-8 and TRBJ2-7, with 7 bases fitting TRBD1. V lost 1 base, J lost 5 bases, and 8 bases stayed unmatched. The CDR3 contains 15 residues. The germline V gene encodes CDR1 SGHVS and CDR2 FQNEAQ. CDR3 sequence: CASSLVSRQGHEQYV. CDR3 DNA sequence: TGTGCCAGCAGCTTAGTATCCCGACAGGGACACGAGCAGTACGTC.

This clonotype is judged large. In nucleotides, the CDR3 is TGTGCCAGCTCACCACCGTTTTCCAGGGATACGCAGTATTTT. Its protein is CASSPPFSRDTQYF. The V gene is TRBV18, the J gene TRBJ2-3; no firm D call. The germline gives CDR1 KGHSH, CDR2 LQKENI. V was clipped by 0 bases and J by 6 bases, with 10 bases between them. The CDR3 sequence is 14 residues long.

In its sample, this clonotype ranks as large. This chain uses TRBV5-5 with TRBJ1-1; the D is unclear. This CDR3 has 13 residues. V lost 0 bases to trimming and J lost 6 bases, with 9 bases between them. CDR1 is SGHKS, CDR2 YYEKEE, per germline (reference sequence). DNA of the CDR3: TGTGCCAGCAGCTTGGAGAGGTACTCTGAAGCTTTCTTT. It translates to CASSLERYSEAFF. Full variable domain (rest looked up from reference TRBV5-5 and TRBJ1-1): DAGVTQSPTHLIKTRGQQVTLRCSPISGHKSVSWYQQVLGQGPQFIFQYYEKEERGRGNFPDRFSARQFPNYSSELNVNALLLGDSALYLCASSLERYSEAFFGQGTRLTVV.

The chain carries TRBV5-4 and TRBJ2-3; D is perhaps TRBD1 (6 bases). CDR3 length equals 16 residues. Germline loops: CDR1 SGHNT, CDR2 YYREEE (reference sequence). V was pared by 1 base and J by 11 bases, with 23 bases between. In nucleotides, the CDR3 is TGTGCCAGCAGCTTGTCGCAGGGGACCTTTTCCCATGAGCAGTATTTT. Protein product: CASSLSQGTFSHEQYF.

Many counts were recorded for this clonotype. The chain employs TRBV7-2 and TRBJ1-3; 9 bases are a match to TRBD1. Looked up from germline, CDR1 is SGHTA and CDR2 is FQGNSA. This CDR3 has 17 amino acids. V trimming: 2 bases; J trimming: 0 bases; junction bases outside the gene matches: 5. The CDR3 DNA reads TGTGCCAGCAGCTTAAGACAGGGGGGCCTCTCTGGAAACACCATATATTTT. It translates to CASSLRQGGLSGNTIYF.

This clonotype is large in the sample. V usage is TRBV6-1 and J usage is TRBJ2-3; 8 positions match TRBD2. CDR3 size: 14 residues. The V gene end was trimmed by 11 bases and the J gene end by 4 bases; junction bases not matched to a gene: 11. CDR1 is MNHNS, CDR2 SASEGT, per germline. The CDR3 coding sequence is TGTGCCGCGGCAGGACTAGCCGGGGCAGATACGCAGTATTTT. The encoded protein is CAAAGLAGADTQYF.

By sample fraction, this clonotype is medium-sized. The gene calls are TRBV29-1 and TRBJ1-1; 7 bases match TRBD1. The CDR3 loop spans 14 amino acids. The germline CDR1 and CDR2 sequences are SQVTM and ANQGSEA. The V segment lost 7 bases and the J segment 6 bases; nucleotides outside the gene matches: 14. CDR3 sequence: CSGRNRGPRAEAFF. Written as DNA, the CDR3 is TGCAGCGGACGAAACAGGGGCCCGCGCGCTGAAGCTTTCTTT. Using reference TRBV29-1 and TRBJ1-1 for the parts outside the CDR3, the full variable domain is SAVISQKPSRDICQRGTSLTIQCQVDSQVTMMFWYRQQPGQSLTLIATANQGSEATYESGFVIDKFPISRPNLTFSTLTVSNMSPEDSSIYLCSGRNRGPRAEAFFGQGTRLTVV.

This clonotype is classed as medium-sized. Because the CDR3's place on the DNA is in doubt, the DNA is left out and the CDR3 is given as listed by TCRdb. The chain combines TRBV12-2 with TRBJ1-1; TRBD1, as called in the table, went unchecked against the DNA. TRBV12-2 is classified as a pseudogene. Inclusive of both ends, the CDR3 amounts to 16 amino acids. The CDR3 sequence: CASRFARGTPNTEAFF.

Sample share makes this clonotype medium-sized. The chain joins TRBV3-1 to TRBJ1-3, with D possibly matching TRBD1 (6 bases). Trimming shortened V by 4 bases and J by 2 bases, and 18 bases separated the two germline ends. In germline, CDR1 is LGHDT, CDR2 YNNKEL (reference sequence). This CDR3 has 17 residues. The CDR3 loop reads CASSRKTGPAPGNTIYF. CDR3 sequence (DNA): TGTGCCAGCAGCCGAAAAACAGGGCCCGCGCCTGGAAACACCATATATTTT.

This clonotype is labeled medium-sized (0.01 to 0.1%). The CDR3 sequence is CASSEVRVANSPLHF. For the CDR3, the DNA is TGTGCCAGCAGTGAAGTCAGGGTGGCCAATTCACCCCTCCACTTT. V gene TRBV2 combines with J gene TRBJ1-6, with D perhaps matching TRBD1 (5 bases). Germline V CDR1 and CDR2: SNHLY, FYNNEI. The V gene lost 1 base and the J gene lost 7 bases, with 11 bases spanning the gap. The CDR3 is made up of 15 amino acids. The whole variable domain, filled in from reference TRBV2 and TRBJ1-6, reads EPEVTQTPSHQVTQMGQEVILRCVPISNHLYFYWYRQILGQKVEFLVSFYNNEISEKSEIFDDQFSVERPDGSNFTLKIRSTKLEDSAMYFCASSEVRVANSPLHFGNGTRLTVT.

This clonotype was detected ten times or more. The chain is built from TRBV9 and TRBJ1-1; D is unclear. V lost 0 bases, J lost 5 bases, and 8 bases lay in between. The CDR3 covers 13 residues. Per germline, CDR1 SGDLS and CDR2 YYNGEE. The CDR3 region has the DNA TGTGCCAGCAGCGTAGGCTCTGGGACTGAAGCTTTCTTT. Translation: CASSVGSGTEAFF.

This clonotype is labeled as large. This sequence joins TRBV10-2 and TRBJ2-5; tentative D call: TRBD2 (5 bases). The V gene lost 5 bases and the J gene lost 2 bases, with 12 bases spanning the gap. The CDR3 extends over 14 amino acids. Germline V gives CDR1 WSHSY, CDR2 SAAADI. DNA for the CDR3: TGCGCCAGCAGTCCCGCCGGGAAACAAGAGACCCAGTACTTC. It is translated as CASSPAGKQETQYF.

Sample share makes this clonotype medium-sized. The chain joins TRBV4-2 to TRBJ2-3; D may be TRBD2 (5 bases). Germline V CDR1 and CDR2: LGHNA, YNFKEQ. V was shortened by 0 bases and J by 4 bases, with 14 bases between the two germline ends. The CDR3 length is 16 residues. CDR3 coding DNA: TGTGCCAGCAGCCAAGAAGGTCGAGCGGAGGCAGATACGCAGTATTTT. This translates into CASSQEGRAEADTQYF.

The chain uses TRBV7-6 and TRBJ1-5, with a weak D call TRBD1 (5 bases). This CDR3 region has 14 residues. Trimming shortened V by 1 base and J by 5 bases, and 9 bases separated the two germline ends. Germline CDR1 SGHVS, CDR2 FNYEAQ. The CDR3 nucleotides read TGTGCCAGCAGCTTAGGGGGCGTCTATCAGCCCCAGCATTTT. As protein: CASSLGGVYQPQHF.

This clonotype was seen many times. This chain connects TRBV5-8 to TRBJ2-5, with 10 bases fitting TRBD1. The germline V gene has CDR1 SGHTS and CDR2 YDEGEE. There are 15 residues in the CDR3. Unmatched junction bases numbered 4, after V lost 4 bases and J lost 1 base. The CDR3 sequence: CASSNGQGGQETQYF. The CDR3 DNA reads TGTGCCAGCAGCAACGGACAGGGGGGCCAAGAGACCCAGTACTTC.

The V gene is TRBV6-5, the J gene TRBJ2-3; 10 bases match TRBD2. Unmatched junction bases numbered 9, after V lost 6 bases and J lost 3 bases. Germline V gene sequence: CDR1 MNHEY, CDR2 SVGAGI. The CDR3 is made up of 16 amino acids. The CDR3 loop is CASRVSGGAWTDTQYF. CDR3 coding DNA: TGTGCCAGCAGGGTCAGCGGGGGGGCCTGGACAGATACGCAGTATTTT.

This clonotype was counted ten times or more. The chain uses TRBV2 and TRBJ2-5; tentatively, D is TRBD2 (6 bases). The CDR3 sequence is 14 residues long. The germline V gene has CDR1 SNHLY and CDR2 FYNNEI. V gave up 8 bases and J gave up 1 base, with 14 bases separating them. The CDR3 reads CASGPVGGQETQYF. DNA for the CDR3: TGTGCCAGCGGACCGGTCGGGGGCCAAGAGACCCAGTACTTC.

By share, this clonotype counts as large. The chain combines TRBV7-2 with TRBJ2-1; TRBD2 matches 8 bases. Losses at the gene ends were 0 bases for V and 7 bases for J; bases not matched to a gene: 5. The CDR3 has 15 residues. CDR1 and CDR2 from the germline V gene are SGHTA and FQGNSA. CDR3 in amino acids: CASSLAGGALNEQFF. The CDR3 region has the DNA TGTGCCAGCAGCTTAGCCGGGGGGGCCTTGAATGAGCAGTTCTTC.

The V and J genes are TRBV5-1 and TRBJ1-2; D is undetermined. Trimming took off 0 bases at V and 1 base at J, with 7 bases between the two ends. The CDR3 runs 14 residues. The germline gives CDR1 SGHRS, CDR2 YFSETQ. CDR3 sequence reads: CASSLDIINYGYTF. The CDR3 DNA reads as TGCGCCAGCAGCTTGGACATAATTAACTATGGCTACACCTTC.

This clonotype qualifies as large (0.1 to 1%). V is TRBV27 and J is TRBJ1-6, with D unclear. The CDR3 spans 15 residues. V lost 3 bases, J lost 4 bases, and 10 bases lay in between. Germline-derived CDR1 and CDR2 are MNHEY and SMNVEV (reference sequence). CDR3 DNA sequence: TGTGCCAGCAGTTTCGGCCAGTCTTATAATTCACCCCTCCACTTT. As protein: CASSFGQSYNSPLHF.